The clone carrying this T cell receptor beta chain was detected many times. The target antigen is unknown. The entry originates in a study of molecular identifiers for immune sequencing clone quantification. At the level of the study: Across replicate runs, RNA obtained from approximately 20,000 or 100,000 naive CD8 cells was divided into five, with four undergoing sequencing. Whole-study results and caveats: Effector cells kept over 99% of their molecules in clones above 20 RNA copies, while naive cells kept under 1% there. Sharing of a barcode by identical TCR molecules could cause highly expanded clone sizes to be underestimated.

The germline V gene has CDR1 MGHRA and CDR2 YSYEKL. V shed 1 base and J 10 bases; nucleotides not matched to a gene: 12. This CDR3 spans 15 amino acids. TCRdb recomputed calls from the PCR reads with MiXCR, one row per CDR3 protein. The table lists about 39,000 distinct CDR3 sequences, under 20% of them singletons. CD8+CD4-CCR7+CD45RA+ sorting gave the naive CD8 T cells. This chain joins TRBV4-1 and TRBJ2-5, with 7 bases that match TRBD2. The clonotype was recovered from a human donor in good health. Some libraries in this study had Jurkat cell RNA spiked in. Material for sequencing was naive CD8+ T cells from blood, with Jurkat cell RNA spiked in. Sample subset: FACS-sorted CD8+CD4-CCR7+CD45RA+ naive T cells. CDR3 residues: CASSQVGDQRDGQYF. The CDR3 region has the DNA TGCGCCAGCAGCCAAGTGGGGGATCAGCGGGATGGCCAGTACTTC.